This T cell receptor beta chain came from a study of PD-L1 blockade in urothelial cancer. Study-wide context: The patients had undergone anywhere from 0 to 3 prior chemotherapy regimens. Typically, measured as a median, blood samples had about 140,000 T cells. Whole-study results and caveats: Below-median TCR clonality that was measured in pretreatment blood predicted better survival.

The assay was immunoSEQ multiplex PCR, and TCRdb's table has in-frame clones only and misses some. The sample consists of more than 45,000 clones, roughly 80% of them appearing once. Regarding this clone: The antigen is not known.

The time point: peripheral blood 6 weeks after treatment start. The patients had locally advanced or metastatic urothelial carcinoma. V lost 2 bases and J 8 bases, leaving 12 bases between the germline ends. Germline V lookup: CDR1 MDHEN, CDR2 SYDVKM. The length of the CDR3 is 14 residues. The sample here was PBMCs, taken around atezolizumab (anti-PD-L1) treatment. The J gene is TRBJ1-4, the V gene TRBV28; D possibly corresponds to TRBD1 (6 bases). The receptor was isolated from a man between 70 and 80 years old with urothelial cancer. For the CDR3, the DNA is TGTGCCAGCAGTTTAATGGGGGCTGGAGAAAAACTGTTTTTT. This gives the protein CASSLMGAGEKLFF.